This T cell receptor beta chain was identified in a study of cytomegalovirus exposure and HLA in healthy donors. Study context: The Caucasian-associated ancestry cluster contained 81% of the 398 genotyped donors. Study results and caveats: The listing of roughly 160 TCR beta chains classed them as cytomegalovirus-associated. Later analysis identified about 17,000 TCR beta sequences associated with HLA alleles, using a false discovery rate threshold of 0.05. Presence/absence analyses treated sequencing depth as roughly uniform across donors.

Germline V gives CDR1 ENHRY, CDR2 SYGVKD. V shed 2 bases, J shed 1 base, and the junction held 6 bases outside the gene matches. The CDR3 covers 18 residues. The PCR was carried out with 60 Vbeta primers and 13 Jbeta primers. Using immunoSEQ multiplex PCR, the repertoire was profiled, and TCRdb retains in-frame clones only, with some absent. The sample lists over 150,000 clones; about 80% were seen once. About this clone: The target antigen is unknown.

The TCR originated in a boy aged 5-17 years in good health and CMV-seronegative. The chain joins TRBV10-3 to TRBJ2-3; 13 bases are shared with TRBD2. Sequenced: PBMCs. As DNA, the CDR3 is TGTGCCATCAGTGAGAGTCCGGGACTAGCGGGGCGCACAGATACGCAGTATTTT. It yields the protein CAISESPGLAGRTDTQYF.